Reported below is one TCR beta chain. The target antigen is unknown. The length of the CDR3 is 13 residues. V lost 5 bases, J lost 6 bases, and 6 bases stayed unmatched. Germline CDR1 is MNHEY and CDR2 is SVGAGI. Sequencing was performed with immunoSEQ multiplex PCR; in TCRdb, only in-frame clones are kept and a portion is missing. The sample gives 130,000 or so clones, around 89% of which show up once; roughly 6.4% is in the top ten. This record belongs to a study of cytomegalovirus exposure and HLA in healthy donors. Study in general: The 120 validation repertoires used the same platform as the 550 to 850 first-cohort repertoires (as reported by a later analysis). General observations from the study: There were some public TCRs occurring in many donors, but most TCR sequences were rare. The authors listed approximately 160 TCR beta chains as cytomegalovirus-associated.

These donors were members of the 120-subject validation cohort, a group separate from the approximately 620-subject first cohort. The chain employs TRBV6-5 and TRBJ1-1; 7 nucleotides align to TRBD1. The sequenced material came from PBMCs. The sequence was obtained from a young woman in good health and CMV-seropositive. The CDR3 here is CASSKQGTAEAFF. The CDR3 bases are TGTGCCAGCAGTAAACAGGGGACCGCTGAAGCTTTCTTT.